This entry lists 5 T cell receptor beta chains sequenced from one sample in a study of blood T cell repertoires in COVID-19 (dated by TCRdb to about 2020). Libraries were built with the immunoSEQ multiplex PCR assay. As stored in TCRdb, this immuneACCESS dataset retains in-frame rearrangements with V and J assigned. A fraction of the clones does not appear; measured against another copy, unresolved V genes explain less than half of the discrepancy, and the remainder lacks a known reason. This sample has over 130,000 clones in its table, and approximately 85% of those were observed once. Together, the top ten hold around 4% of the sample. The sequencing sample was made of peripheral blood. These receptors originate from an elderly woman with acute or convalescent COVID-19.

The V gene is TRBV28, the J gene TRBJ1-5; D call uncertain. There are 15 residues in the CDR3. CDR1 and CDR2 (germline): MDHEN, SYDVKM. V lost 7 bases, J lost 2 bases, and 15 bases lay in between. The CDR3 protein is CASTPQHGGNQPQHF. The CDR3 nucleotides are TGTGCCAGCACCCCCCAACACGGGGGCAATCAGCCCCAGCATTTT.

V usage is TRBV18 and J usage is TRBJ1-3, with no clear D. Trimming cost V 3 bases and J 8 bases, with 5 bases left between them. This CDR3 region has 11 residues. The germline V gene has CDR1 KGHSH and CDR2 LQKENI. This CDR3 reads CASSPRDTIYF. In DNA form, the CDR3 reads TGTGCCAGCTCACCCCGAGACACCATATATTTT.

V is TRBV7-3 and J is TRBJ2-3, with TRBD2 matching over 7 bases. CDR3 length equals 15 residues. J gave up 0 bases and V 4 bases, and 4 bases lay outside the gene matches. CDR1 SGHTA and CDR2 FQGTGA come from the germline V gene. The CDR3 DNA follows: TGTGCCAGCAGCTCGGGACTACCTAGCACAGATACGCAGTATTTT. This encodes CASSSGLPSTDTQYF.

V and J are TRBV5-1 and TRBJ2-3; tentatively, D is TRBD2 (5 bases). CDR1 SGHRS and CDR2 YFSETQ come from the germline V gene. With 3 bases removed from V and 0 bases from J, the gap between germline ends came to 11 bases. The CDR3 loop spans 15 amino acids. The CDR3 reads CASSSQWTSTDTQYF. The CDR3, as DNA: TGCGCCAGCAGCTCCCAATGGACTAGCACAGATACGCAGTATTTT.

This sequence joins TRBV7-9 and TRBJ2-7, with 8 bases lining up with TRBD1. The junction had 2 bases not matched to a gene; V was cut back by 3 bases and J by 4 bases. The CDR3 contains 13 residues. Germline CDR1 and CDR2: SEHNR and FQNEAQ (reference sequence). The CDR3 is CASSFTGGYEQYF. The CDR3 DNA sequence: TGTGCCAGCAGCTTTACAGGGGGGTACGAGCAGTACTTC.